This T cell receptor beta chain was sequenced in a study of human T cells and chemical hapten exposure. Study in general: All through the approximately 25-week study, the scalp of each patient received diphenylcyclopropenone doses weekly. The patient population, which was mostly female, had alopecia areata, totalis or universalis.

This clonotype came up many times. Time point described: patch test 2, 6 weeks after DPC sensitization. The sample's treatment: therapeutic diphenylcyclopropenone sensitization with weekly scalp DPC. One entry per CDR3 protein, called by TCRdb with MiXCR from the RACE reads. The sample contains 330,000 or so distinct CDR3 sequences, about 6% of which appear only once. Looked up from germline, CDR1 is DFQATT and CDR2 is SNEGSKA (reference sequence). The CDR3 spans 12 residues. With 5 bases removed from V and 3 bases from J, the gap between germline ends came to 10 bases. The genes are TRBV20-1 and TRBJ1-1, with D unresolved. Sequencing was performed on whole blood, taken in connection with sensitization to the hapten diphenylcyclopropenone (DPC). This receptor was obtained from a woman between 18 and 29 years old with alopecia areata. Some clones in this sample may be carry-over from other donors' samples. CDR3 sequence (DNA): TGCAGTGCTCCCCGTCGGTACACTGAAGCTTTCTTT. It yields the protein CSAPRRYTEAFF.